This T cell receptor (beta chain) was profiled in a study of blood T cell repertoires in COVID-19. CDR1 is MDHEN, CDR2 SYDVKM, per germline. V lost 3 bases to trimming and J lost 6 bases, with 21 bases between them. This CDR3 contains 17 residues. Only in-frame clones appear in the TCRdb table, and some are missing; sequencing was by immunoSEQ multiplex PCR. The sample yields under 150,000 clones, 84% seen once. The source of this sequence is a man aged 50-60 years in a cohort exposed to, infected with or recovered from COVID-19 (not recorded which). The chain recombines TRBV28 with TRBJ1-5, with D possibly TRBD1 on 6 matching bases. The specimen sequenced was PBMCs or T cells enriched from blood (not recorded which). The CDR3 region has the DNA TGTGCCAGCAGTTTTGGCTCCGGGCAGGGGAGACGTCAGCCCCAGCATTTT. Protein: CASSFGSGQGRRQPQHF.